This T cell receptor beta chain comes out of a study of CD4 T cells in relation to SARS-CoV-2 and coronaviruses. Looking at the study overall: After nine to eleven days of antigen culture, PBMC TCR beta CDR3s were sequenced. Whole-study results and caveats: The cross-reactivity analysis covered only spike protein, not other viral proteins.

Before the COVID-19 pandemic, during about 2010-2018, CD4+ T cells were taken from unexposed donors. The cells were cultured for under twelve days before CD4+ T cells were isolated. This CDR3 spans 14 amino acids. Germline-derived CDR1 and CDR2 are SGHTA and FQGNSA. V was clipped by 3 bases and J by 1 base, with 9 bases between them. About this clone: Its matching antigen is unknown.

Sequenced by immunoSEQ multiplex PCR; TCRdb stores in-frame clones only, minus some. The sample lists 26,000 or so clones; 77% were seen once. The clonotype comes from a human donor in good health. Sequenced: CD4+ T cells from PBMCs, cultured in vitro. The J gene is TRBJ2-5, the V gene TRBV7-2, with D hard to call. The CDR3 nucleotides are TGTGCCAGCAGCTTCGGTCCGAGCCAAGAGACCCAGTACTTC. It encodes CASSFGPSQETQYF.